Listed here is a single T cell receptor beta chain. As yet, its antigen is unknown. This record belongs to a study of T and B cells in COVID-19 patients. Across the study: COVID-19 patients gave peripheral blood either during active infection or after recovery.

Study-wide findings and caveats: Patients with COVID-19 reportedly showed strongly skewed T cell receptor beta variable and joining gene usage.

TRB was amplified from roughly 250-500 ng of blood genomic DNA. BIOMED2 TRB-A/B primer pools were used in multiplex TRB PCR. A single record per CDR3 protein comes from TCRdb applying MiXCR to the multiplex PCR reads. Here the sample spans more than 7,000 distinct CDR3 sequences, over 35% being singletons. The V end was cut by 5 bases, the J end by 1 base, with 15 bases between. CDR3 length equals 16 residues. Germline lookup yields CDR1 LNHNV and CDR2 YYDKDF (reference sequence). The TCR was taken from a human donor who had recovered from COVID-19. The source material was blood. The chain recombines TRBV15 with TRBJ1-5; D uncertain. CDR3 coding DNA: TGTGCCACCAGCCCCCGAGGGCATGGGAGCAATCAGCCCCAGCATTTT. Translation gives CATSPRGHGSNQPQHF.